This T cell receptor (beta chain) was identified during a study of T-cell memory formation after mild COVID-19. This CDR3 spans 15 amino acids. Per the germline V gene, CDR1 is MNHNS and CDR2 is SASEGT. The V and J ends lost 4 bases and 7 bases, in that order; junction bases with no gene match: 7. TCRdb re-called the 5' RACE reads through MiXCR, storing one row per CDR3 protein. This table has under 400,000 distinct CDR3 sequences, roughly 21% appearing once. This receptor was obtained from an adult woman who had mild COVID-19 (a few samples of this study predate the infection). Cell type and time point are not known. The chain combines TRBV6-1 with TRBJ2-1; 10 nucleotides line up with TRBD1. Sequencing input: PBMCs or a T cell subset sorted from them (not recorded which). The CDR3, as DNA: TGTGCCAGCAGTGCAGACAGGGGGCTAGTAAATGAGCAGTTCTTC. It specifies CASSADRGLVNEQFF.